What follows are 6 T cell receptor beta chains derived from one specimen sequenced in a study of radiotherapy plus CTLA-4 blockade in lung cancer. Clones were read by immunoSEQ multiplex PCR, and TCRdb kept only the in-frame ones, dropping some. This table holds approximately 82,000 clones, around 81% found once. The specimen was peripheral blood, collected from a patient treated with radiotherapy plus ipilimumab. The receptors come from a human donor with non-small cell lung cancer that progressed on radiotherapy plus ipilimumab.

The CDR3 coding sequence is TGTGCCAGCAGTTACTCGGGGGCAACTAATGAAAAACTGTTTTTT. It encodes CASSYSGATNEKLFF. The chain recombines TRBV6-5 with TRBJ1-4; D is possibly TRBD1 (5 bases). Deletions cut 0 bases from V and 0 bases from J, with 5 bases between. The length of the CDR3 is 15 residues. Germline-derived CDR1 and CDR2 are MNHEY and SVGAGI.

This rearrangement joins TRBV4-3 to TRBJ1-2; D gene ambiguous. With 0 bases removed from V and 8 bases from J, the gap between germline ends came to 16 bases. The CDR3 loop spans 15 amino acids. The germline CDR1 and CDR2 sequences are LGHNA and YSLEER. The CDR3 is CASSQDFSSGRGYTF. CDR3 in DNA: TGCGCCAGCAGCCAAGATTTTTCATCCGGTCGGGGCTACACCTTC.

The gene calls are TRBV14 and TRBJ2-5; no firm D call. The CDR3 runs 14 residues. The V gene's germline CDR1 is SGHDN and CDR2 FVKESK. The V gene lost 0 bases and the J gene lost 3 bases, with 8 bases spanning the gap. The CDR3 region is CASSQDRVKETQYF. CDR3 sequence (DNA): TGTGCCAGCAGCCAAGATCGGGTCAAAGAGACCCAGTACTTC.

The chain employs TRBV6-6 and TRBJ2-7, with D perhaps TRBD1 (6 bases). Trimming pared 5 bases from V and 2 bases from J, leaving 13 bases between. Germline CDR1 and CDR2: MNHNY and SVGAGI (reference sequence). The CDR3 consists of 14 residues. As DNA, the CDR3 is TGTGCCAGCAGTGCCCGACAGGCCCCCTACGAGCAGTACTTC. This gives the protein CASSARQAPYEQYF.

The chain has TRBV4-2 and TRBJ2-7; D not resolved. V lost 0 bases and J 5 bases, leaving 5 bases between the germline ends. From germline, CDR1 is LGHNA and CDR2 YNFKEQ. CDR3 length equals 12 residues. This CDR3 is CASSQDYHEQYF. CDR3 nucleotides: TGTGCCAGCAGCCAAGATTACCACGAGCAGTACTTC.

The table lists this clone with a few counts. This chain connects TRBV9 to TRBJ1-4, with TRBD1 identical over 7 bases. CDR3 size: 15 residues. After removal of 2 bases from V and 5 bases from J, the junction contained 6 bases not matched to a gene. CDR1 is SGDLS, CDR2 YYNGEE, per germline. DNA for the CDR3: TGTGCCAGCAGCGTGGGGGCGGGACAGAATGAAAAACTGTTTTTT. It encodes CASSVGAGQNEKLFF.